This T cell receptor (beta chain) was retrieved from a study of cytomegalovirus exposure and HLA in healthy donors (dated by TCRdb to the late 2010s). Looking at the study overall: An earlier analysis of about 530 of the donors reported under 300 Gb of sequence data and 117 million unique TCR beta sequences obtained from 150 million to 200 million T cells. About 280 gigabases of sequencing data and around 87 million unique TCR sequences were included in an early release covering about 700 HLA-typed donors. The genetic ancestry cluster associated with self-reported Caucasian donors included over 65% of the 300 to 450 genotyped donors. The study aimed to test whether signatures of past pathogen exposure could be identified by cataloging public T cell receptors. The study used immunosequencing to profile the T cell repertoires of approximately 640 subjects and linked those repertoires to cytomegalovirus serostatus. A separate validation cohort of over a hundred different subjects was used in addition to the 666-subject first cohort. High-throughput TCR immunosequencing, statistical association of individual TCRs with disease status, and machine learning were combined to predict cytomegalovirus infection status. A later analysis re-examined previously published TCR beta repertoires from around 670 donors and added high-resolution HLA genotyping to investigate patterns of TCR occurrence. Rather than drawing on any new phenotypic data, the later analysis identified candidate immune exposures from TCR beta sequences and the way those sequences occurred across donors. An earlier analysis of some 500 of the donors used high-throughput TCR beta sequencing to judge whether each TCR beta V gene segment behaved as functional or pseudogenic. Alongside the repertoire data, information on donor age, sex, ethnicity and CMV serostatus was compiled. A later genetic analysis used genome-wide SNP genotypes for about 65% of the 666 donors, treating that subset as a discovery cohort. All discovery cohort repertoires had been generated on a single sequencing platform. HLA typing covered class I and class II loci at four-digit resolution. The number of typed donors differed by locus: about 620-630 for A, B, C, DRB1 and DQB1; approximately 530 for DQA1; over 600 for DPA1; and some 470 for DPB1. Several DR-DQ haplotypes were handled as single units for association and clustering because linkage in the cohort was strong. On average, roughly 250,000 unique TCR beta nucleotide sequences were sequenced per donor among a few hundred genotyped donors of the cohort, with roughly a sixth of those sequences being non-productive.

What the work shows at the level of the full study, not this receptor alone: Because counts were too low, seventeen rarely observed V segments, including chromosome 9 orphons, were excluded from the earlier analysis of some 540 of the donors. Correlated functional status among segregating V segments might reflect linkage disequilibrium, but an unknown experimental factor could not be ruled out. Because HLA typing was missing for some donors at each locus, association tests included only the typed subset. CMV serostatus was the only immune exposure information available for the cohort. In vitro tests confirmed that three of the cytomegalovirus-associated TCR beta chains recognize cytomegalovirus antigens. When HLA alleles, especially DR and DQ, strongly co-occurred, TCR associations were difficult to assign to individual alleles. In both the original and validation cohorts, the classifier was reported to diagnose cytomegalovirus status with high specificity and sensitivity. According to a later analysis, parvovirus B19, influenza, CMV and Epstein-Barr virus appeared linked to several top co-occurrence clusters. In a later genetic analysis, a missense DCLRE1C variant was associated with V-gene and J-gene trimming of TCR beta chains, and the association was replicated in an independent cohort. In an earlier analysis of more than 450 of the donors, most TCR beta V segments were observed in productive rearrangements about 90% or about 30% of the time, broadly matching IMGT annotations. In a later analysis, most CMV-associated TCR beta chains were found to appear HLA-restricted, with HLA associations seemingly driven largely by CMV exposure. According to a later analysis, TCR association rates differed among HLA loci, with DRB1 alleles showing the most associated TCRs and HLA-C alleles showing the fewest. Some IMGT-functional V segments, including TRBV6-2 and TRBV6-3, could not be told apart with the 87-base-pair reads, so those segments were excluded. The authors suggested that the approach could potentially be generalized to other disease states and immunological phenotypes. A later genetic analysis reported fewer N-insertions in productive TCRs among donors in an Asian-associated ancestry cluster than the approximately 700-donor mean. A cluster of highly shared sequence variants was judged likely to represent a technical artifact of the sequencing pipeline. This cohort had only TCR beta chains sequenced, and the lack of alpha or paired-chain data limited which features could be detected. In a later analysis, HLA-associated TCR beta chains showed more clonal expansion and lower generation probabilities than non-associated chains that were equally common. The study listed 150 to 200 TCR beta chains as associated with cytomegalovirus. The presence/absence analyses assumed that sequencing depth was roughly uniform across donors, and that assumption may not be true. A later analysis associated 15,000 or so TCR beta sequences with specific HLA alleles at a false discovery rate of 0.05. A further reported finding was that TCR beta sequences accurately predicted the HLA-A and HLA-B alleles for most subjects in the first cohort. Most TCR sequences were observed very rarely across donors, whereas some public TCRs were present in many individuals.

In total, 500 to 700 healthy bone marrow donors made up the cohort. Cohort members were all nominally healthy when sampled, although unrecorded immune exposures were likely present. The donor tested CMV seropositive, placing the donor among the 250 to 350 seropositive members of the cohort. Every donor gave a peripheral blood sample, and the peripheral blood mononuclear cells from that sample were used for TCR beta sequencing. Genomic DNA was extracted from the blood cell samples with the Qiagen DNeasy Blood Extraction Kit. Points on this clone: Its antigen target is currently unknown. No much larger clonotype is one base removed from it; base qualities were not supplied.

CDR1 is given as SNHLY and CDR2 as FYNNEI, both from the germline V gene. Unmatched junction bases come to 11, with V trimmed by 10 bases and J by 7 bases. Reading from cysteine to phenylalanine, the CDR3 counts 13 amino acids. CDR3 DNA is the only sequence kept; it has 39 bases, read in frame from the first base. The method behind the library was the immunoSEQ multiplex PCR assay. For the multiplex PCR, a mixture combining 60 forward primers for TCR Vbeta segments and 13 reverse primers for TCR Jbeta segments was used. A multiplex PCR assay on genomic DNA amplified the CDR3 region of rearranged TCR beta genes. The amplified TCR beta libraries were sequenced on the Illumina HiSeq System as 87-base-pair reads. Per the authors' processing: Across the 700 or so repertoires, a later analysis counted some 81 million unique TCR beta chains, approximately 10 million of which were shared by at least two donors. Raw reads were error-corrected and collapsed into unique sequences by a nearest-neighbor algorithm in which closely related sequences were merged to remove PCR and sequencing errors. To assign V, D and J gene segments, CDR3 sequences were aligned to IMGT reference sequences. For a sequence to be retained, a match of at least six nucleotides to both a V gene segment and a J gene segment was required. Rearrangements were classified as productive when the CDR3 lacked stop codons and remained in frame with V and J, and all other rearrangements were classified as non-productive. CDR3 was defined by IMGT convention, running from the second conserved V-encoded cysteine to the conserved J-encoded phenylalanine. In an earlier analysis of approximately 500 of the donors, sequences lacking an unambiguous match to a single V gene segment were excluded. An earlier analysis of under 750 of the donors called V segments functional above 56.7% productive rearrangements and segregating when the between-donor standard deviation exceeded 5%. To diagnose cytomegalovirus status from the catalog of TCR beta chain sequences, a statistical classification framework was built. In a later analysis, TCR nucleotide sequences were compared against IMGT/GENE-DB human TR gene sequences so that V and J genes could be assigned. The TCRdist pipeline was used in a later analysis to assign CDR3 sequences and most-parsimonious VDJ recombination scenarios. In a later analysis, each TCR beta chain was defined by its CDR3 amino acid sequence together with its V-gene family, and reads without a unique V-gene family were excluded. As a way to deal with suspected cross-contamination and a sequencing artifact, a later analysis dropped over 550 nucleotide sequences that were highly shared and had low generation probability. In a later analysis, a clonal expansion index for each public chain was calculated from normalized within-repertoire ranks of inferred template counts. Generation probabilities in a later analysis came from a VDJ recombination model fitted to out-of-frame rearrangements, and those results were checked against IGoR. In a later analysis, hypergeometric tests were used to score TCR-TCR, TCR-HLA and TCR-CMV co-occurrence, with a repertoire-size bias correction applied to TCR pairs. False discovery rates were estimated in a later analysis by permuting HLA or CMV assignments 20 times. A later analysis grouped co-occurring TCRs with DBSCAN, adding TCRdist sequence similarity when clustering within HLA-allele-positive subsets. Repertoires with fewer than 30,000 or more than 120,000 public chains, plus five repertoires with anomalous nucleotide sharing, were excluded from co-occurrence clustering. The clones in this table, taken by TCRdb from immuneACCESS, are in-frame only. Not every clone is retained; where verified, under half of the shortfall comes from an unresolved V gene, and the cause of the rest is unknown. The V and J calls and clone size are taken from that table; D and trimming were inferred from the DNA. The sample table holds approximately 170,000 clones, of which roughly 80% were seen once. 3% to 3.5% of the sample goes to the ten largest clones.

This chain joins TRBV2 to TRBJ1-1; TRBD1 fits 8 bases in the junction. The sequence was collected from a woman aged 30 to 39 in good health and CMV-seropositive. Sequenced sample: PBMCs. The CDR3 sequence is CAIQTGAGGEAFF. The DNA sequence is as follows: TGTGCCATTCAGACAGGGGCTGGTGGTGAAGCTTTCTTT.